This section outlines one T cell receptor beta chain sequence together with its context. Its antigen is still unknown. Per-base qualities were not stored, and no clone one base away is much larger. Each collaborating institution followed its own protocols to collect whole blood in K2EDTA tubes. For TCRbeta analysis, collaborators shipped samples as frozen whole blood, isolated PBMCs, or DNA extracted from either of those sample types. There are 15 amino acids in the CDR3, from cysteine to phenylalanine inclusive. The read is trimmed to its CDR3 DNA, 45 bases read in frame from base 1. CDR1 and CDR2 (MGHRA, YSYEKL) derive from the germline V gene. V lost 0 bases and J lost 0 bases; the stretch between them is 8 bases long. The sample originates from a study of blood T cell repertoires in COVID-19 (dated by TCRdb to about 2020). A note on the overall study: The collaborator samples originated in the United States, Italy and Spain and spanned the acute and convalescent phases of COVID-19. The material from the prospective study consisted of cDNA or gDNA derived from T cells, B-cell-depleted T cells, or PBMCs. Deeply sampled blood TCRbeta repertoires from subjects exposed to, actively infected with, or recovered from COVID-19 were included in the dataset. A freely available public database, intended as a resource for researchers studying the immune response to SARS-CoV-2, is where the repertoires were released. Samples came from the ongoing ImmuneRACE study (first 160 participants) plus 1,254 subjects from 6 global collaborators. Nearly every sample came with metadata listing a de-identified subject ID, COVID-19 status, age in years and sex. Where available, HLA class I and class II types were taken from metadata supplied by the sample provider and were not determined by assay-based typing. What the study reported, not specific to this receptor: Clinical and demographic metadata were provided uncurated, with the amount varying by source and participant.

TCRbeta CDR3 regions were amplified from genomic DNA using the immunoSEQ Assay, a bias-controlled multiplex PCR. Turning to the authors' computational methods: Within the assay, amplification of reference gene primers was used to estimate how many nucleated cells each sample contained. To quantify the absolute abundance of each unique TCRbeta CDR3 rearrangement, sequence reads were collapsed and filtered. For each sample, productive Simpson clonality was calculated as the square root of Simpson's diversity index across productive rearrangements. The table was pulled from immuneACCESS by TCRdb, which kept in-frame rearrangements only. Such tables lose some clones; where checked, under half of the loss comes from unresolved V genes, and the rest has no known cause. The D gene and trimming were derived from the DNA, and the V and J assignments and clone size from that table. This sample comprises 200,000 to 300,000 clones, about 80% of them detected only once. The ten largest clones represent about 3.5% of the sample.

The sequence is built from TRBV4-1 and TRBJ1-1, with the D gene too uncertain to name. Sequenced: peripheral blood. The sequence came from a woman of 80 years or more with acute or convalescent COVID-19. At the DNA level, the sequence is TGCGCCAGCAGCCAAGAATGGCCGATGAACACTGAAGCTTTCTTT. Its protein is CASSQEWPMNTEAFF.